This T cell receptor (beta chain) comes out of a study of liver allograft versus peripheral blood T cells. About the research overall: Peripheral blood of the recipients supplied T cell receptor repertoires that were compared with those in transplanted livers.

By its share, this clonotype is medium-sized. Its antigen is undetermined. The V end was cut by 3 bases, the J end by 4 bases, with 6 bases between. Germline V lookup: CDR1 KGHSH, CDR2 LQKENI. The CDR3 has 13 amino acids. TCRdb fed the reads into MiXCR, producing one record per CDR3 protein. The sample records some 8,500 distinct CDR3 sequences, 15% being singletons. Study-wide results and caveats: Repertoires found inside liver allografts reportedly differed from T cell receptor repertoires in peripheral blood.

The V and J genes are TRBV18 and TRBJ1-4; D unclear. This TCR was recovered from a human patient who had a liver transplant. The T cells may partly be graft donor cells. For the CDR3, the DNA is TGTGCCAGCTCACCTCCGGATAATGAAAAACTGTTTTTT. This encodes CASSPPDNEKLFF.